What follows are 23 T cell receptor beta chains derived from one specimen sequenced in a study of blood T cells in healthy people across ages. Through a sample-barcoded 5' primer and a J-beta primer mix, a second PCR was run for roughly 6 to 11 cycles. MiXCR was run by TCRdb on the 5' RACE reads, yielding one entry per CDR3 protein. The sample lists around 900,000 distinct CDR3 sequences, roughly 51% seen once, with over 20% in the top ten. The sequencing sample was made of blood. The receptor set was obtained from a woman aged 55 to 70 in good health.

This chain links TRBV20-1 with TRBJ1-6, with D possibly matching TRBD1 (6 bases). Germline CDR1 DFQATT, CDR2 SNEGSKA (reference sequence). This CDR3 region has 16 residues. With 1 base removed from V and 6 bases from J, the gap between germline ends came to 16 bases. CDR3 residues: CSARGYRVHLNSPLHF. In DNA form, the CDR3 reads TGCAGTGCTAGAGGATACAGGGTCCATCTTAATTCACCCCTCCACTTT.

This clonotype came up a few times. The chain has TRBV28 and TRBJ2-3; D is ambiguous. This CDR3 has 13 residues. Trimming took off 6 bases at V and 2 bases at J, with 9 bases between the two ends. Germline CDR1 MDHEN, CDR2 SYDVKM. In nucleotides, the CDR3 is TGTGCCAGCAGACCCCGAGTCACAGATACGCAGTATTTT. It encodes CASRPRVTDTQYF.

The V gene is TRBV6-6, the J gene TRBJ2-7; TRBD1 matches at 8 bases. V gave up 7 bases and J gave up 3 bases; unmatched junction bases: 14. Germline lookup yields CDR1 MNHNY and CDR2 SVGAGI (reference sequence). The CDR3 spans 16 residues. CDR3 nucleotides: TGTGCCAGCACTAGCTCGCCGGGACAGGAGATCTACGAGCAGTACTTC. As protein: CASTSSPGQEIYEQYF.

This chain uses TRBV7-9 with TRBJ2-1, with D possibly TRBD2 on 6 matching bases. V was clipped by 0 bases and J by 14 bases, with 8 bases between them. The CDR3 has 11 residues. Germline V gene sequence: CDR1 SEHNR, CDR2 FQNEAQ (reference sequence). The CDR3 spells CASSLAGGKFF. CDR3 DNA: TGTGCCAGCAGCTTAGCGGGCGGGAAGTTCTTC.

The chain combines TRBV10-3 with TRBJ1-4; D remains ambiguous. This CDR3 contains 13 residues. Trimming took off 4 bases at V and 11 bases at J, with 14 bases between the two ends. The germline V gene has CDR1 ENHRY and CDR2 SYGVKD. This CDR3 is CAISVELMNKLFF. The CDR3, as DNA: TGTGCCATCAGTGTCGAGTTAATGAACAAACTGTTTTTT.

The chain employs TRBV10-3 and TRBJ2-7, with D possibly TRBD2 on 5 matching bases. The ends were cut back, 6 bases at V and 2 bases at J, with 14 bases in the middle. The germline gives CDR1 ENHRY, CDR2 SYGVKD. The CDR3 is made up of 14 amino acids. The CDR3 protein is CAIRREMGAYEQYF. The CDR3 DNA sequence: TGTGCCATCAGGAGGGAGATGGGCGCCTACGAGCAGTACTTC.

V and J are TRBV20-1 and TRBJ2-7; TRBD2 matches 8 bases. CDR3 length: 14 amino acids. Germline V gives CDR1 DFQATT, CDR2 SNEGSKA (reference sequence). V was clipped by 6 bases and J by 2 bases; unmatched bases: 9. The CDR3 DNA reads as TGCAGTGCACAAAGCGGGAGTCCACCCTACGAGCAGTACTTC. Translated, it gives CSAQSGSPPYEQYF.

CDR3 sequence (DNA): TGTGCCAGCAGCCCCCCCCTAGGGGGACAGGGGTCGAACACTGAAGCTTTCTTT. Translation: CASSPPLGGQGSNTEAFF. The chain employs TRBV7-9 and TRBJ1-1, with 10 nucleotides matching TRBD1. Trimming cost V 5 bases and J 1 base; bases outside gene matches: 13. Germline V gene sequence: CDR1 SEHNR, CDR2 FQNEAQ (reference sequence). The CDR3 contains 18 residues. Using reference TRBV7-9 and TRBJ1-1 for the parts outside the CDR3, the full variable domain is DTGVSQNPRHKITKRGQNVTFRCDPISEHNRLYWYRQTLGQGPEFLTYFQNEAQLEKSRLLSDRFSAERPKGSFSTLEIQRTEQGDSAMYLCASSPPLGGQGSNTEAFFGQGTRLTVV.

The chain recombines TRBV4-1 with TRBJ2-3; perhaps TRBD2 as D (5 bases). Trimming took 0 bases from V and 2 from J, leaving 15 bases between them. The V gene's germline CDR1 is MGHRA and CDR2 YSYEKL. CDR3 length equals 17 residues. CDR3 sequence: CASSQEGGSGLTDTQYF. The CDR3 coding sequence is TGCGCCAGCAGCCAAGAAGGTGGAAGCGGCCTCACAGATACGCAGTATTTT.

V is TRBV12-3 or TRBV12-4 and J is TRBJ2-5; TRBD2 matches 7 bases. Losses at the gene ends were 2 bases for V and 5 bases for J; bases not matched to a gene: 8. The CDR3 loop spans 15 amino acids. Written as DNA, the CDR3 is TGTGCCAGCAGTTTAATCCCACGGGGGGTGGAGACCCAGTACTTC. Protein: CASSLIPRGVETQYF.

This clonotype was picked up a small number of times. This sequence joins TRBV12-3 or TRBV12-4 and TRBJ2-1, with D unclear. Trimming took off 6 bases at V and 13 bases at J, with 13 bases between the two ends. The CDR3 totals 11 residues. The DNA of the CDR3 is TGTGCCAGCAGCGCTATTTTCCTCCAGTTCTTC. Amino acid sequence: CASSAIFLQFF.

This clonotype has a single count. The chain has TRBV11-1 and TRBJ2-2; 14 nucleotides agree with TRBD2. The germline CDR1 and CDR2 sequences are SGHAT and FQDESV (reference sequence). This CDR3 has 20 amino acids. Trimming took 1 base from V and 5 from J; bases not matched to a gene: 12. The CDR3 is CASSLVGPRLAGGPTGELFF. The CDR3 nucleotides read TGTGCCAGCAGCTTAGTAGGCCCCCGACTAGCGGGAGGGCCTACCGGGGAGCTGTTTTTT.

This clonotype came up many times. The V gene is TRBV28, the J gene TRBJ2-4, with 7 bases that match TRBD1. The germline V gene encodes CDR1 MDHEN and CDR2 SYDVKM. Losses at the gene ends were 8 bases for V and 1 base for J; bases not matched to a gene: 8. This CDR3 spans 15 amino acids. The CDR3 sequence is CASLPTGTAKNIQYF. The CDR3 coding sequence is TGTGCCAGCCTCCCGACAGGGACGGCCAAAAACATTCAGTACTTC.

Written as DNA, the CDR3 is TGTGCCAGCAGGGGGTCAGGGGCCTGTGAGACCCAGTACTTC. This codes for CASRGSGACETQYF. V usage is TRBV6-6 and J usage is TRBJ2-7; maybe TRBD1 (6 bases). Near its end, the DNA agrees better with TRBJ2-5, so the J call may be wrong. From germline, CDR1 is MNHNY and CDR2 SVGAGI (reference sequence). CDR3 length equals 14 residues.

This chain joins TRBV5-6 and TRBJ1-1; D unclear. This CDR3 contains 14 residues. V was pared by 0 bases and J by 3 bases, with 9 bases between. CDR1 and CDR2 from the germline V gene are SGHDT and YYEEEE. The CDR3 region has the DNA TGTGCCAGCAGCTTGGAAACGGGATACACTGAAGCTTTCTTT. This encodes CASSLETGYTEAFF.

This sequence joins TRBV7-9 and TRBJ2-3; 9 bases map to TRBD1. In germline, CDR1 is SEHNR, CDR2 FQNEAQ (reference sequence). The CDR3 is 16 residues long. The junction had 3 bases not matched to a gene; V was cut back by 1 base and J by 1 base. The CDR3 loop is CASSLGWDRGTDTQYF. CDR3 bases: TGTGCCAGCAGCTTAGGGTGGGACAGGGGCACAGATACGCAGTATTTT.

The J gene is TRBJ1-4, the V gene TRBV9, with D possibly TRBD1 on 5 matching bases. V lost 6 bases, J lost 2 bases, and 11 bases lay in between. Germline CDR1 and CDR2: SGDLS and YYNGEE. The CDR3 runs 14 residues. The CDR3 here is CASTRDGTNEKLFF. In DNA form, the CDR3 reads TGTGCCAGCACCAGGGACGGCACTAATGAAAAACTGTTTTTT.

A few counts support this clonotype. The chain joins TRBV7-9 to TRBJ2-7; 9 bases fit TRBD1. This CDR3 comprises 15 residues. After removal of 4 bases from V and 2 bases from J, the junction contained 6 bases not matched to a gene. Germline V lookup: CDR1 SEHNR, CDR2 FQNEAQ (reference sequence). This CDR3 is CASSSTGGVTYEQYF. The CDR3 DNA reads as TGTGCCAGCAGCTCAACAGGGGGCGTTACCTACGAGCAGTACTTC. Using reference TRBV7-9 and TRBJ2-7 for the parts outside the CDR3, the full variable domain is DTGVSQNPRHKITKRGQNVTFRCDPISEHNRLYWYRQTLGQGPEFLTYFQNEAQLEKSRLLSDRFSAERPKGSFSTLEIQRTEQGDSAMYLCASSSTGGVTYEQYFGPGTRLTVT.

The rearrangement joins TRBV14 to TRBJ2-3; no firm D call. The CDR3 runs 13 residues. V shed 0 bases and J shed 7 bases, with 8 bases lying between them. Looked up from germline, CDR1 is SGHDN and CDR2 is FVKESK. CDR3 sequence (DNA): TGTGCCAGCAGCCAAGATGGCAAGAATACGCAGTATTTT. Translation: CASSQDGKNTQYF. The full variable domain, completed using reference TRBV14 and TRBJ2-3, is EAGVTQFPSHSVIEKGQTVTLRCDPISGHDNLYWYRRVMGKEIKFLLHFVKESKQDESGMPNNRFLAERTGGTYSTLKVQPAELEDSGVYFCASSQDGKNTQYFGPGTRLTVL.

This clonotype was seen only a few times. J is TRBJ2-7 and V is TRBV15, with D possibly being TRBD1 (6 bases). CDR1 is LNHNV and CDR2 is YYDKDF in the germline V gene (reference sequence). Trimming cost V 0 bases and J 2 bases, with 14 bases left between them. This CDR3 is 16 amino acids long. This chain's CDR3 is CATSRDPTGLTYEQYF. In DNA, the CDR3 is TGTGCCACCAGCAGAGACCCGACAGGTCTTACCTACGAGCAGTACTTC.

The chain carries TRBV20-1 and TRBJ2-2, with D perhaps TRBD2 (6 bases). The V gene's germline CDR1 is DFQATT and CDR2 SNEGSKA (reference sequence). Trimming left V 5 bases short and J 7 bases short, with 11 bases between. The CDR3 extends over 12 amino acids. The CDR3 DNA is TGCAGTGCTCGACTAGAGGTCGGGGAGCTGTTTTTT. Its translation is CSARLEVGELFF.

This clonotype was seen more than once but under ten times. The junction departs from germline at one end; a sequencing error may be responsible. The genes are TRBV10-3 and TRBJ2-5; D gene ambiguous. The germline V gene encodes CDR1 ENHRY and CDR2 SYGVKD. The CDR3 has 13 amino acids. CDR3: CAISAQHQETQYF. As DNA, the CDR3 is TGTGCCATCAGTGCACAGCACCAAGAGACTCAGTACTTC.

This clonotype has just a few counts. The CDR3 sequence is CASSFWGEDTQYF. The CDR3 DNA reads TGTGCCAGCAGTTTCTGGGGGGAAGATACGCAGTATTTT. This sequence joins TRBV12-3 or TRBV12-4 and TRBJ2-3; D might be TRBD2 (6 bases). The CDR3 contains 13 residues. Trimming stripped 3 bases from V and 5 bases from J, with 9 bases between.